This T cell receptor (beta chain) originates from a study of blood T cell repertoires in COVID-19. Authors' analysis steps: Scientists estimated how many nucleated cells there were by amplifying reference gene primers. The repertoire was sequenced with immunoSEQ multiplex PCR; TCRdb's copy has only in-frame clones and lacks some. The V and J calls and clone size were taken over from that table, and D and trimming were inferred from the DNA. The data contain under 30,000 clones, approximately 90% of them seen just once; the ten biggest clones take up approximately 12%. This clone was observed a single time. V lost 1 base to trimming and J lost 7 bases, with 14 bases between them. CDR3 length: 14 residues. CDR1 and CDR2 (germline): SGHRS, YFSETQ.

The chain uses TRBV5-1 and TRBJ1-1; tentatively, D is TRBD1 (6 bases). Sequences were obtained from peripheral blood. The source of this sequence is a woman of 80 years or more with active or convalescent COVID-19. The CDR3 DNA reads TGCGCCAGCAGCTTGCGGGCAGGGGACGATGAAGCTTTCTTT. This gives the protein CASSLRAGDDEAFF.